The sequence of this TCR beta chain was determined in a study of blood T cell repertoires in COVID-19. The data were produced by immunoSEQ multiplex PCR, yet TCRdb's version contains in-frame clones alone and is incomplete. The sample yields about 210,000 clones, around 81% seen once. In its sample, this clone was seen once. Germline assignment: CDR1 MDHEN and CDR2 SYDVKM. Trimming cost V 6 bases and J 0 bases; bases outside gene matches: 16. This CDR3 spans 19 amino acids. The chain couples TRBV28 to TRBJ1-4, with TRBD1 identical over 7 bases. The sequencing input was PBMCs or T cells enriched from blood (not recorded which). The sequence derives from a woman between 45 and 60 years old with acute COVID-19. CDR3 loop: CASRGRDRDPIATNEKLFF. CDR3 sequence (DNA): TGTGCCAGCAGAGGTAGGGACAGAGACCCAATTGCAACTAATGAAAAACTGTTTTTT.